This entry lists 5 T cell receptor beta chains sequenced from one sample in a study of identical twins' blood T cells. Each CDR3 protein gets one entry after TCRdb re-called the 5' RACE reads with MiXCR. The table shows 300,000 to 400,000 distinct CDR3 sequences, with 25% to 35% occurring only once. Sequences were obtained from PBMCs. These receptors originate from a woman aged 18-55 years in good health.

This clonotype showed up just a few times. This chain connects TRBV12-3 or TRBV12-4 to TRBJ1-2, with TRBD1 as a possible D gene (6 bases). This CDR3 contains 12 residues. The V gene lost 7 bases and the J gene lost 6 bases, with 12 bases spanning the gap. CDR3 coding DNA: TGTGCCAGCAAGGGGGAAGTGAATGGCTACACCTTC. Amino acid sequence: CASKGEVNGYTF.

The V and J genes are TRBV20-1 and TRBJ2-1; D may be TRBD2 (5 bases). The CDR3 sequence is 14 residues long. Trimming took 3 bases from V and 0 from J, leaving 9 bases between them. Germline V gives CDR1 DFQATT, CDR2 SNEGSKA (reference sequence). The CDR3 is CSARRGPSYNEQFF. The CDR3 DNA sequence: TGCAGTGCTAGGCGCGGGCCCTCCTACAATGAGCAGTTCTTC.

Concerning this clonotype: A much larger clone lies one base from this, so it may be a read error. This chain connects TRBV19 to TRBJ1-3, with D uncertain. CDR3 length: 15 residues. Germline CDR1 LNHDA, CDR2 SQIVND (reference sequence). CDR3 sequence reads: CSSSSLQRSGNTIYF. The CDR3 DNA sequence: TGTTCCAGTAGTTCTCTACAGCGATCTGGAAACACCATATATTTT. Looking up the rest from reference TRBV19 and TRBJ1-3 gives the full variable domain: DGGITQSPKYLFRKEGQNVTLSCEQNLNHDAMYWYRQDPGQGLRLIYYSQIVNDFQKGDIAEGYSVSREKKESFPLTVTSAQKNPTAFYLCSSSSLQRSGNTIYFGEGSWLTVV.

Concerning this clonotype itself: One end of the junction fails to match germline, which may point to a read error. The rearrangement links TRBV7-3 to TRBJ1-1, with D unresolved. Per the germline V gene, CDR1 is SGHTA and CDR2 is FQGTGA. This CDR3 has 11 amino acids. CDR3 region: CASSTGTEALF. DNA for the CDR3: TGTGCCAGCAGTACTGGCACTGAAGCTCTCTTT.

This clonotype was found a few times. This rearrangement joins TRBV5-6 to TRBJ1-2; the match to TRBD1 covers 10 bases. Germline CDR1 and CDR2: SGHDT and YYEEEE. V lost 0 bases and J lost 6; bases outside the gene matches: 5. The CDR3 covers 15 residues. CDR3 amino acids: CASSLADRGLHGYTF. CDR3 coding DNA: TGTGCCAGCAGCTTGGCCGACAGGGGGCTCCATGGCTACACCTTC. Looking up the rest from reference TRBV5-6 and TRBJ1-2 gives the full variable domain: DAGVTQSPTHLIKTRGQQVTLRCSPKSGHDTVSWYQQALGQGPQFIFQYYEEEERQRGNFPDRFSGHQFPNYSSELNVNALLLGDSALYLCASSLADRGLHGYTFGSGTRLTVV.